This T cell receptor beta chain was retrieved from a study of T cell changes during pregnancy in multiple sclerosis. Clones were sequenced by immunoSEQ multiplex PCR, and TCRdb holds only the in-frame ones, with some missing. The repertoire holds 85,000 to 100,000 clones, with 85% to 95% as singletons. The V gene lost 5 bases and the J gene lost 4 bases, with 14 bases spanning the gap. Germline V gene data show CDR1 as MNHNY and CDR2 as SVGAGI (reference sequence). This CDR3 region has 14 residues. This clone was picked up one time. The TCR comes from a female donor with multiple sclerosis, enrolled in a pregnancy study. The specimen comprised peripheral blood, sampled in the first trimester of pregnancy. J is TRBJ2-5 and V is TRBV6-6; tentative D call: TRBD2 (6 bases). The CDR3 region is CASSPNQAGETQYF. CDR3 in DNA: TGTGCCAGCAGTCCTAATCAAGCGGGAGAGACCCAGTACTTC.